Listed below are T cell receptor beta chains from one sample, sequenced in a study of chemoradiotherapy in HPV16-positive cancers. The protocol was immunoSEQ multiplex PCR, while the TCRdb copy is restricted to in-frame clones and leaves out a portion. This table has fewer than 20,000 clones, about nine tenths appearing once. The sample consisted of blood, taken from a patient who underwent chemoradiotherapy. All receptors come from a human donor with HPV-associated anogenital cancer. Both conserved end residues are part of each CDR3. A D gene is named only where the DNA matches it firmly. Some rows have no size entry. The others give once, few or many, or a class for an expanded clone.

clone_size j_call d_call v_call cdr3_aa cdr3_nt
. TRBJ1-1 TRBD1 TRBV6-5 CASSYPGTVEAFF TGTGCCAGCAGTTACCCTGGGACAGTTGAAGCTTTCTTT
. TRBJ2-3 TRBD2 TRBV5-1 CASSLGGTSGSGAPTDTQYF TGCGCCAGCAGCTTGGGTGGGACTAGCGGGAGCGGAGCCCCCACAGATACGCAGTATTTT
. TRBJ1-2 TRBD1 TRBV28 CASMGQGAGGYTF TGTGCCAGCATGGGACAGGGGGCAGGAGGCTACACCTTC
. TRBJ1-4 TRBD1 TRBV15 CATSLGEDRDEKLFF TGTGCCACCAGCCTCGGGGAGGACAGGGATGAAAAACTGTTTTTT
. TRBJ1-2 TRBD1 TRBV27 CASSSRQGNYGYTF TGTGCCAGCAGTTCGCGACAGGGGAACTATGGCTACACCTTC
. TRBJ1-4 . TRBV11-2 CASSLAGRGEKLFF TGTGCCAGCAGCTTAGCAGGGAGAGGAGAAAAACTGTTTTTT
. TRBJ2-6 . TRBV27 CASSPLPPDFRNVLTF TGTGCCAGCAGCCCCCTACCGCCAGACTTTAGGAACGTCCTGACTTTC
. TRBJ2-1 TRBD2 TRBV6-4 CASSEGRGLRPYNEQFF TGTGCCAGCAGTGAGGGGAGGGGTCTTCGACCTTACAATGAGCAGTTCTTC
. TRBJ2-3 . TRBV14 CASSHMTGYTDTQYF TGTGCCAGCAGCCACATGACAGGTTACACAGATACGCAGTATTTT
few TRBJ1-1 . TRBV19 CATSGGRNTEAFF TGTGCCACTTCGGGAGGTCGGAACACTGAAGCTTTCTTT
. TRBJ2-7 TRBD1 TRBV14 CASSPFGTGDDEQYF TGTGCCAGCAGTCCGTTCGGGACAGGGGACGACGAGCAGTACTTC
. TRBJ1-1 . TRBV7-3 CASSSHRGAEAFF TGTGCCAGCAGCTCACATCGTGGCGCTGAAGCTTTCTTT
. TRBJ1-2 TRBD1 TRBV4-2 CASSHEGTGGGYGYTF TGTGCCAGCAGCCATGAAGGGACAGGGGGGGGCTATGGCTACACCTTC
. TRBJ2-7 . TRBV5-6 CASSSTGRYEQYF TGTGCCAGCAGCTCCACAGGGCGATACGAGCAGTACTTC
. TRBJ2-7 . TRBV7-6 CASSLGPDTYEQYF TGTGCCAGCAGCTTAGGTCCGGATACCTACGAGCAGTACTTC
. TRBJ2-4 . TRBV6-1 CASSERVDSSPNVQYF TGTGCCAGCAGTGAAAGAGTAGACAGTTCACCCAACGTTCAGTACTTC
. TRBJ2-6 . TRBV11-2 CASSPSDSISGANVLTF TGTGCCAGCTCCCCTTCGGACAGTATCTCTGGGGCCAACGTCCTGACTTTC
. TRBJ1-5 . TRBV5-1 CASSYGDSNQPQHF TGCGCCAGCAGTTACGGGGATAGCAATCAGCCCCAGCATTTT
once TRBJ1-1 . TRBV29-1 CSGESIVATEAFF TGCAGCGGGGAGAGCATTGTGGCCACTGAAGCTTTCTTT
. TRBJ2-2 . TRBV6-1 CASSEEPGDTGELFF TGTGCCAGCAGTGAAGAGCCAGGGGACACCGGGGAGCTGTTTTTT
. TRBJ2-6 . TRBV19 CASSHQPGSAGANVLTF TGTGCCAGTAGCCACCAACCAGGTTCGGCTGGGGCCAACGTCCTGACTTTC
. TRBJ1-2 . TRBV7-9 CASSLQGFTNYGYTF TGTGCCAGCAGCTTACAGGGATTCACTAACTATGGCTACACCTTC
. TRBJ2-7 . TRBV18 CASSPGLYEQYF TGTGCCAGCTCACCAGGTCTTTACGAGCAGTACTTC
. TRBJ2-7 TRBD2 TRBV6-5 CASSYGGGGSYEQYF TGTGCCAGCAGTTACGGGGGGGGAGGTTCCTACGAGCAGTACTTC
. TRBJ2-5 . TRBV25-1 CASSEYATNVKTQYF TGTGCCAGCAGTGAATACGCGACCAACGTAAAGACCCAGTACTTC
. TRBJ1-6 . TRBV30 CAWRGDPRRGRGSNSPLHF TGTGCCTGGAGAGGAGACCCCAGACGGGGCAGGGGAAGCAATTCACCCCTCCACTTT
. TRBJ2-7 TRBD1 TRBV9 CASSAGDRATYEQYF TGTGCCAGCAGCGCTGGGGACAGGGCCACCTACGAGCAGTACTTC
. TRBJ1-4 . TRBV6-1 CASSELEGRALNEKLFF TGTGCCAGCAGTGAATTGGAGGGCCGGGCCCTCAATGAAAAACTGTTTTTT
. TRBJ2-1 TRBD2 TRBV10-1 CASSDLLAGGLPGQQFF TGCGCCAGCAGTGATTTACTAGCGGGGGGCCTTCCTGGTCAGCAGTTCTTC
. TRBJ2-1 TRBD2 TRBV15 CATSRDRALAGYNEQFF TGTGCCACCAGCAGAGATCGGGCACTAGCGGGGTACAATGAGCAGTTCTTC
. TRBJ1-1 . TRBV6-6 CASSYSGGTEAFF TGTGCCAGCAGTTACTCTGGGGGTACTGAAGCTTTCTTT
. TRBJ2-5 . TRBV7-6 CASSSSWGVVTETQYF TGTGCCAGCAGCTCATCATGGGGCGTGGTTACAGAGACCCAGTACTTC
few TRBJ2-3 . TRBV4-1 CASSPFDRGSTDTQYF TGCGCCAGCAGCCCCTTCGACCGGGGCTCCACAGATACGCAGTATTTT
. TRBJ2-1 . TRBV6-1 CATCRAFGVYNEQFF TGTGCCACCTGTAGGGCCTTTGGGGTATACAATGAGCAGTTCTTC
. TRBJ1-1 . TRBV29-1 CSVARDMNTEAFF TGCAGCGTTGCTAGGGACATGAACACTGAAGCTTTCTTT
. TRBJ1-2 . TRBV6-5 CATSGEGNYGYTF TGTGCCACCTCGGGGGAAGGGAACTATGGCTACACCTTC
. TRBJ1-2 TRBD1 TRBV28 CASSFGQGLAGYTF TGTGCCAGCAGTTTTGGACAGGGGTTGGCTGGCTACACCTTC
. TRBJ1-1 . TRBV5-1 CASSEGREVSEAFF TGCGCCAGCAGCGAAGGCCGTGAAGTTTCTGAAGCTTTCTTT
. TRBJ2-5 TRBD2 TRBV5-1 CASSLAGGSQETQYF TGCGCCAGCAGCTTGGCCGGGGGGTCCCAAGAGACCCAGTACTTC
. TRBJ1-1 . TRBV14 CASSQWRRREMNTEAFF TGTGCCAGCAGCCAATGGAGGCGCCGCGAAATGAACACTGAAGCTTTCTTT
. TRBJ2-1 . TRBV19 CASSIGPLRVSRAYNEQFF TGTGCCAGTAGTATTGGGCCCCTTAGGGTCTCGAGGGCCTACAATGAGCAGTTCTTC
. TRBJ1-3 . TRBV6-1 CASSVGPLSSGNTIYF TGTGCCAGCAGTGTGGGTCCTCTGAGCTCTGGAAACACCATATATTTT
. TRBJ1-6 TRBD1 TRBV2 CASIMDRAINSPLHF TGTGCCAGCATAATGGACAGGGCGATTAATTCACCCCTCCACTTT
. TRBJ2-7 TRBD2 TRBV29-1 CSVVQKEASGRFALLSYEQYF TGCAGCGTTGTCCAGAAAGAGGCTAGCGGGAGGTTTGCTCTACTCTCCTACGAGCAGTACTTC
. TRBJ2-2 . TRBV6-1 CASSESGPIWAGELFF TGTGCCAGCAGTGAATCGGGACCAATTTGGGCCGGGGAGCTGTTTTTT
. TRBJ1-1 . TRBV28 CASSLSSYGNTEAFF TGTGCCAGCAGTTTATCTTCATACGGCAACACTGAAGCTTTCTTT
. TRBJ2-3 TRBD1 TRBV10-1 CASSTGGTDTQYF TGCGCCAGCTCGACAGGGGGGACAGATACGCAGTATTTT
. TRBJ1-5 . TRBV19 CASSAQKTGNQPQHF TGTGCCAGTAGTGCCCAGAAAACTGGCAATCAGCCCCAGCATTTT
once TRBJ1-5 . TRBV19 CASSIVQGGTRPQHF TGTGCCAGTAGTATCGTCCAAGGGGGGACTCGGCCCCAGCATTTT